This T cell receptor (beta chain) was recorded in a study of CD8 T cells in Susac syndrome. CDR1 and CDR2 (germline): SNHLY, FYNNEI. Deletions cut 4 bases from V and 6 bases from J, with 15 bases between. CDR3 length: 15 residues. It was with random hexamers that roughly 0.5 to 1 ug RNA was reverse transcribed. Amplification of TCR beta CDR3 was carried out by immunoSEQ multiplex PCR, which covered 54 Vbeta and 13 Jbeta segments. TCRdb fed the immunoSEQ multiplex PCR reads into MiXCR, producing one record per CDR3 protein. The sample includes over 100,000 distinct CDR3 sequences, 90% to 96% seen only once; the top ten take more than 0.08%. TEMRA cells were enriched by FACS, while CD8+ and CD4+ T cells were obtained through a negative isolation that was performed magnetically.

Sample: CD4+ T cells from PBMCs. This chain uses TRBV2 with TRBJ2-2; the D gene is possibly TRBD1 (6 bases). This receptor was identified in a human donor in good health. DNA for the CDR3: TGTGCCAGCAGTGCTTTAAATAACAGGGCCGGGGAGCTGTTTTTT. Residues: CASSALNNRAGELFF.